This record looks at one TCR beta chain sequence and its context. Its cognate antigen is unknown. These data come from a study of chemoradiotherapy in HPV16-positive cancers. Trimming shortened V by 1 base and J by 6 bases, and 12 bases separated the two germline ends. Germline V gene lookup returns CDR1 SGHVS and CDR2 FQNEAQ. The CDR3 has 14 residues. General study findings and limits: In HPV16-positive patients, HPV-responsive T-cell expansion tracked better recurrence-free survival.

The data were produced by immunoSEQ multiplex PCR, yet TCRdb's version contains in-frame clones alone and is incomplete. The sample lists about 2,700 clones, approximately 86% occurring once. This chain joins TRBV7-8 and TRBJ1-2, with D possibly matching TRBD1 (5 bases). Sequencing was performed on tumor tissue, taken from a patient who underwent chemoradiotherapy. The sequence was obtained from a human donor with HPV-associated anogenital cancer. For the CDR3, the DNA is TGTGCCAGCAGCTTAGGTTTCGGGGGTGATGGCTACACCTTC. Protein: CASSLGFGGDGYTF.